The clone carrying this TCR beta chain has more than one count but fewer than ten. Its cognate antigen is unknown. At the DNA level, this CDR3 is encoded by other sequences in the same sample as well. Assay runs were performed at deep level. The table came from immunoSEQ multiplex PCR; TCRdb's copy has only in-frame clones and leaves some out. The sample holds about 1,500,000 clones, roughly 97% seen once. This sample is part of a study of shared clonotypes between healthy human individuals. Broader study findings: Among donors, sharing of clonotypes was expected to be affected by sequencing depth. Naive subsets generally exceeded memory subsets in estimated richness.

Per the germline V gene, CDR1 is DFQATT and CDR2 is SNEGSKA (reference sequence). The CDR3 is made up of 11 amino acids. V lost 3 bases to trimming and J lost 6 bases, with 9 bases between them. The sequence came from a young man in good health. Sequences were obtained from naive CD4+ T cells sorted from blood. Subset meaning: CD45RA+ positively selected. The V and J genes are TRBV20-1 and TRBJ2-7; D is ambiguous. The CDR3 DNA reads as TGCAGTGCTAGGTTGGTGGGCGAGCAGTACTTC. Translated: CSARLVGEQYF.